The 12 T cell receptor beta chains below were found in one sample sequenced in a study of blood T cells in healthy people across ages. Primers used in a second PCR of about 6 to 11 cycles were a sample-barcoded 5' primer and a J-beta primer mix. TCRdb redid the calling of the 5' RACE reads with MiXCR, one entry per CDR3 protein. The sample comprises approximately 1.5 million distinct CDR3 sequences, around 35% of which are singletons, and about 11% rests with the top ten. The sequenced sample was blood. These receptors were collected from a woman aged 25 to 39 in good health.

The rearrangement joins TRBV18 to TRBJ2-1, with 10 nucleotides matching TRBD2. Losses at the gene ends were 4 bases for V and 2 bases for J; bases not matched to a gene: 2. Germline lookup yields CDR1 KGHSH and CDR2 LQKENI. CDR3 length: 15 residues. DNA for the CDR3: TGTGCCAGCTCACACACTAGCGGGGCCTACAATGAGCAGTTCTTC. It translates to CASSHTSGAYNEQFF.

The gene calls are TRBV12-3 or TRBV12-4 and TRBJ1-1, with D possibly being TRBD1 (5 bases). The CDR3 has 14 residues. The V gene lost 4 bases and the J gene lost 4 bases, with 13 bases spanning the gap. For the CDR3, the DNA is TGTGCCAGCAGTTATACCCGGGGGAGCACTGAAGCTTTCTTT. Its translation: CASSYTRGSTEAFF.

The table lists this clonotype with a few counts. The V gene is TRBV5-6, the J gene TRBJ2-6; D gene ambiguous. V was pared by 1 base and J by 4 bases, with 6 bases between. The CDR3 consists of 14 residues. Germline values: CDR1 SGHDT, CDR2 YYEEEE. CDR3 sequence (DNA): TGTGCCAGCAGCTTGCATCGGGGGGCCAACGTCCTGACTTTC. Amino acid sequence: CASSLHRGANVLTF.

This clonotype was detected many times. The CDR3 here is CASSPRVNYEQYF. CDR3 coding DNA: TGTGCCAGCAGCCCCCGGGTCAACTACGAGCAGTACTTC. V gene TRBV12-3 or TRBV12-4 combines with J gene TRBJ2-7; D is ambiguous. V was trimmed by 6 bases and J by 3 bases, leaving 12 bases between them. This CDR3 spans 13 amino acids.

The rearrangement links TRBV7-2 to TRBJ2-7; 15 nucleotides align to TRBD2. The CDR3 extends over 15 amino acids. From germline, CDR1 is SGHTA and CDR2 FQGNSA. After removal of 9 bases from V and 6 bases from J, the junction contained 9 bases not matched to a gene. As DNA, the CDR3 is TGTGCCAGTGGGACTAGCGGGGGGTTCCTTGGCGAGCAGTACTTC. Its translation: CASGTSGGFLGEQYF.

The rearrangement links TRBV20-1 to TRBJ2-7; 14 nucleotides agree with TRBD2. The CDR3 length is 17 residues. The trim removed 5 bases at V and 3 bases at J, leaving 12 bases unmatched. CDR1 and CDR2 (germline): DFQATT, SNEGSKA (reference sequence). The CDR3 sequence is CSASRGGLAGVGYEQYF. As DNA, the CDR3 is TGCAGTGCTTCTAGGGGGGGACTAGCGGGAGTGGGCTACGAGCAGTACTTC.

V usage is TRBV6-1 and J usage is TRBJ2-1; D is perhaps TRBD1 or TRBD2 (5 bases each). This CDR3 region has 16 residues. CDR1 is MNHNS, CDR2 SASEGT, per germline. Deletions cut 4 bases from V and 3 bases from J, with 16 bases between. CDR3 sequence (DNA): TGTGCCAGCAGTGGTCAACGATGGGACGACTACAATGAGCAGTTCTTC. Its protein product is CASSGQRWDDYNEQFF.

The chain couples TRBV7-2 to TRBJ1-2; 7 bases are a match to TRBD1. The J segment lost 1 base and the V segment lost 5 bases, leaving 10 bases of the junction unmatched. Looked up from germline, CDR1 is SGHTA and CDR2 is FQGNSA. The CDR3 loop spans 16 amino acids. The CDR3 region is CASSRYLGQINYGYTF. The CDR3 DNA is TGTGCCAGCAGCCGGTACCTGGGACAGATTAACTATGGCTACACCTTC.

This clonotype appeared a few times. The CDR3 nucleotides are TGTGCCAGCAGTCTCCCGGGACAGGGAAGGGGTACAGATACGCAGTATTTT. Its translation: CASSLPGQGRGTDTQYF. V gene TRBV9 combines with J gene TRBJ2-3; 9 positions match TRBD1. Per the germline V gene, CDR1 is SGDLS and CDR2 is YYNGEE. The CDR3 is 17 residues long. The V segment lost 5 bases and the J segment 3 bases; nucleotides outside the gene matches: 13.

This clonotype was detected ten times or more. The V and J genes are TRBV20-1 and TRBJ2-5; D might be TRBD1 or TRBD2, each matching 6 bases. Trimming stripped 6 bases from V and 3 bases from J, with 17 bases between. The CDR3 extends over 14 amino acids. CDR1 and CDR2 (germline): DFQATT, SNEGSKA (reference sequence). As DNA, the CDR3 is TGCAGTGCCGGAGGGTCAGGGGTAGAAGAGACCCAGTACTTC. Its translation: CSAGGSGVEETQYF.

The chain uses TRBV7-9 and TRBJ2-3; D not certain. The CDR3 covers 15 residues. Germline lookup yields CDR1 SEHNR and CDR2 FQNEAQ (reference sequence). Deletions cut 2 bases from V and 8 bases from J, with 17 bases between. The CDR3 DNA reads as TGTGCCAGCAGCTTATGGGTCCCCTCGCATTCTACGCAGTATTTT. Translated: CASSLWVPSHSTQYF.

This clonotype occurred a few times. The CDR3: CASSPDGSTNTGELFF. The CDR3 DNA sequence: TGTGCCAGCAGCCCCGATGGGAGCACTAACACCGGGGAGCTGTTTTTT. The rearrangement links TRBV11-2 to TRBJ2-2, with TRBD2 as a possible D gene (5 bases). Germline CDR1 is SGHAT and CDR2 is FQNNGV. The CDR3 loop spans 16 amino acids. V was clipped by 5 bases and J by 2 bases, with 15 bases between them.